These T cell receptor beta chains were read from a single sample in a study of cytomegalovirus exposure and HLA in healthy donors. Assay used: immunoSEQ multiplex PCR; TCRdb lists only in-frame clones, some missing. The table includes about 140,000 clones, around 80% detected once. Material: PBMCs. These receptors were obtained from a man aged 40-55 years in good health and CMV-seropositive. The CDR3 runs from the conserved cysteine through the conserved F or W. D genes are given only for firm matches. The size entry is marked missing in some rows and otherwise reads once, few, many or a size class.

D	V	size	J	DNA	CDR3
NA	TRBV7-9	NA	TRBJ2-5	TGTGCCAGCAGCGGGCAGACCCAGTACTTC	CASSGQTQYF
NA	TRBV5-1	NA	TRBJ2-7	TGCGCCAGCAGCCCCGGACAGTTCCCCTACGAGCAGTACTTC	CASSPGQFPYEQYF
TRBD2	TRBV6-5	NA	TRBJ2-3	TGTGCCAGCACTAGACTAGCGCTTAGCACAGATACGCAGTATTTT	CASTRLALSTDTQYF
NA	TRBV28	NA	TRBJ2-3	TGTGCCAGCAGTTTATATGACAGTAGCACAGATACGCAGTATTTT	CASSLYDSSTDTQYF
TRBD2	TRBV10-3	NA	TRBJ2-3	TGTGCCATCAGTTCCGGGACTAGCGGAGGCAGCACAGATACGCAGTATTTT	CAISSGTSGGSTDTQYF
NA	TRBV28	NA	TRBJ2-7	TGTGCCAGCAGTTTTAACTACAACTCCTACTTC	CASSFNYNSYF
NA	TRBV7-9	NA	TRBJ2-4	TGTGCCAGCAGCTTAAAGGAGGGCAGGGTCAAAAACATTCAGTACTTC	CASSLKEGRVKNIQYF
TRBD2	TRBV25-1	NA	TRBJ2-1	TGTGCCAGCAGTGAATGGGGGGCTAGCGGGGAAAATGAGCAGTTCTTC	CASSEWGASGENEQFF
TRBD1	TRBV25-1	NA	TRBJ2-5	TGTGCCAGCAGTCAGGGGGATTCTAGGGAGACCCAGTACTTC	CASSQGDSRETQYF
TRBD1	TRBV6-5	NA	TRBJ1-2	TGTGCCAGCAGAGTTGCAGGGGGCGCAGGTGGCTACACCTTC	CASRVAGGAGGYTF
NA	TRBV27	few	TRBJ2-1	TGTGCCAGCAGTTTCTCCTTGGGTGTCGGGAACGCCTACAATGAGCAGTTCTTC	CASSFSLGVGNAYNEQFF
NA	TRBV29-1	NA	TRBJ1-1	TGCAGCGTAACCCAGACTGAAGCTTTCTTT	CSVTQTEAFF
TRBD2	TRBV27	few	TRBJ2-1	TGTGCCAGCAGTCCCCTAGCGGGAGCTTCGTTGAATGAGCAGTTCTTC	CASSPLAGASLNEQFF
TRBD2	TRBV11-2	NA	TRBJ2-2	TGTGCCAGCAGCTTAGCGCCACTAGCGGGAACGAACACCGGGGAGCTGTTTTTT	CASSLAPLAGTNTGELFF
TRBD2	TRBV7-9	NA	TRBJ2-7	TGTTCCAGCAGCTTAGCGGGGCGGTACGAGCAGTACTTC	CSSSLAGRYEQYF
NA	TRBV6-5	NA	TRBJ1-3	TGTGCCAGCAGTTTCCAGGGCTCTGGAAACACCATATATTTT	CASSFQGSGNTIYF
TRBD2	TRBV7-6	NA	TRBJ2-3	TGTGCCAGCAGCTCCGGACTAGCAGCAGATACGCAGTATTTT	CASSSGLAADTQYF
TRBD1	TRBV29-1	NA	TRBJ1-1	TGCAGCGTTGAAGCGCCGACAGGGGGCACTGAAGCTTTCTTT	CSVEAPTGGTEAFF
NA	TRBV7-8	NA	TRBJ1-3	TGTGCCAGCAGCCCATGGGTGGGGCAGCCTGGAAACACCATATATTTT	CASSPWVGQPGNTIYF
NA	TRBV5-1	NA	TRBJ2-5	TGCGCCAGCAGCTTGGGTCGGGGGGAGACCCAGTACTTC	CASSLGRGETQYF
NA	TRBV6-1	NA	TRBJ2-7	TGTGCCAGCAGAGGGGCCAGAGGATCGACAGGTGAGCAGTACTTC	CASRGARGSTGEQYF
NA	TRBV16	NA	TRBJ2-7	TGTGCCAGCAGTCGACCGTGGGGCAAGGACGAGCAGTACTTC	CASSRPWGKDEQYF
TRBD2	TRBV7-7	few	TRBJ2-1	TGTGCCAGCAGCCCGAATCTGGGGGGGAATGAGCAGTTCTTC	CASSPNLGGNEQFF
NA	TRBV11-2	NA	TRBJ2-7	TGTGCCAGCAGCGTTAGCGTATACGAGCAGTACTTC	CASSVSVYEQYF
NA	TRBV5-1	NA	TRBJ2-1	TGCGCCAGTTTCCCAGGGGCGAGCTCCAATGAGCAGTTCTTC	CASFPGASSNEQFF
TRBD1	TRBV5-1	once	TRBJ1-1	TGCGCCAGCAGCTGGGACAGCATGAACACTGAAGCTTTCTTT	CASSWDSMNTEAFF
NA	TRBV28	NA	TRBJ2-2	TGTGCCAGCCAGGGCAGTTCGAACACCGGGGAGCTGTTTTTT	CASQGSSNTGELFF
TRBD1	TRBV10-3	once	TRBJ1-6	TGTGCCATCAGTGAGACACCGGGACAGGGCTCACCCCTCCACTTT	CAISETPGQGSPLHF
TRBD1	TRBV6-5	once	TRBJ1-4	TGTGCCAGCAGTTACTCGACACACAGGGGACTAAAACTGTTTTTT	CASSYSTHRGLKLFF
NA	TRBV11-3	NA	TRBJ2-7	TGTGCCAGCAGCTCATCAAGGAGGGGCGAGCAGTACTTC	CASSSSRRGEQYF
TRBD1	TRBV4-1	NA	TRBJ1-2	TGCGCCAGCAGCCAACCCCTACTGGACAGGAGGAGATATGGCTACACCTTC	CASSQPLLDRRRYGYTF
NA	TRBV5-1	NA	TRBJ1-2	TGCGCCAGCAGCTCTCAAATGGACAGCTATGGCTACACCTTC	CASSSQMDSYGYTF
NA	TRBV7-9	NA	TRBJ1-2	TGTTCCAGCAGCCCCCAAGAGACGGGAGCTAACTATGGCTACACCTTC	CSSSPQETGANYGYTF
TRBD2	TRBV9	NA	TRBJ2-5	TGTGCCAGCAGCGTAGGCCCGTCTAGCGGCCAAGAGACCCAGTACTTC	CASSVGPSSGQETQYF
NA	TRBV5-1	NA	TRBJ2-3	TGCGCCAGCAGCACAAGACAGAGCACAGATACGCAGTATTTT	CASSTRQSTDTQYF
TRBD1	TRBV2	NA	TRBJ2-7	TGTGCCAGCCTGACAGGGGCCTCCTACGAGCAGTACTTC	CASLTGASYEQYF
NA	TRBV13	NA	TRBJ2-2	TGTGCCAGCAGCTTGGGGCGGGGCGAGGAGCTGTTTTTT	CASSLGRGEELFF
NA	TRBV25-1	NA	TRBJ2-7	TGTGCCAGCACCCCTGGAGGGAGGAGGTACGAGCAGTACTTC	CASTPGGRRYEQYF
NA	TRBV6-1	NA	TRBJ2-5	TGTGCCAGCAGTGGGACACAAAGGGATGCGTACTTC	CASSGTQRDAYF
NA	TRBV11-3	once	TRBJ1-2	TGTGCCAGCAGCTTAGCAGGGGAGGGCTACACCTTC	CASSLAGEGYTF
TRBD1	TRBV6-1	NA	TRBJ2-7	TGTGCCAGCAGGAGGGACAGCACCTACGAGCAGTACTTC	CASRRDSTYEQYF
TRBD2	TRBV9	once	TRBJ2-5	TGTGCCAGCAGCGTAGTAGGACTAGCGGGAGGAAGGGCCCAAGAGACCCAGTACTTC	CASSVVGLAGGRAQETQYF
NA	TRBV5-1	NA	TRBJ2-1	TGCGCCAGCAGCTTGGCCAAGCCCCCCGATGAGCAGTTCTTC	CASSLAKPPDEQFF
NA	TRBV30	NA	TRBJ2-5	TGTGCCTGGAGTGTAGTTTCAGTCCAAGAGACCCAGTACTTC	CAWSVVSVQETQYF
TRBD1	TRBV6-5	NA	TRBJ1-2	TGTGCCAGCAGGACAGGGGGAAACTATGGCTACACCTTC	CASRTGGNYGYTF
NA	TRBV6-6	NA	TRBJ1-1	TGTGCCAGCAGCCCCCCAGGGGCCGAAGCTTTCTTT	CASSPPGAEAFF
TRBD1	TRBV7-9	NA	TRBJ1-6	TGTGCCAGCAGCCAGACAGGGGGCGATTCACCCCTCCACTTT	CASSQTGGDSPLHF
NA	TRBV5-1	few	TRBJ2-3	TGCGCCAGCAGCTCAGCGGACGTCCGAAACACAGATACGCAGTATTTT	CASSSADVRNTDTQYF
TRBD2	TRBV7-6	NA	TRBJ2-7	TGTGCCAGCAGCTTGGCGGGAGGTTCCTACGAGCAGTACTTC	CASSLAGGSYEQYF
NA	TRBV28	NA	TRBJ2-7	TGTGCCAGCAGTCAACCGGGGTCCGTCGACGAGCAGTACTTC	CASSQPGSVDEQYF
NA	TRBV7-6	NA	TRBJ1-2	TGTGCCAGCAGCTTGGGGACGATAGGGAGGGGTGGCTACACCTTC	CASSLGTIGRGGYTF
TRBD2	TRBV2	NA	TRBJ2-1	TGTGCCAGCAGTGATAGCGGGAGCTCCTACAATGAGCAGTTCTTC	CASSDSGSSYNEQFF
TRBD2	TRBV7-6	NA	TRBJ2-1	TGTGCCAGCAGCTTAGCATCGGGAGGGCCGGGGAATGAGCAGTTCTTC	CASSLASGGPGNEQFF
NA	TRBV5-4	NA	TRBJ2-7	TGTGCCAGCAGCACCTTGACAGGCACCTACGAGCAGTACTTC	CASSTLTGTYEQYF
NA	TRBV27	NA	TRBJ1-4	TGTGCCAGCAGTGGGAGTTCCGGGACTCCTACCGAGGGTGAAAAACTGTTTTTT	CASSGSSGTPTEGEKLFF
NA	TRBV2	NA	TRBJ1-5	TGTGCCAGCAGTGCTGAGGACATCCAGCCCCAGCATTTT	CASSAEDIQPQHF
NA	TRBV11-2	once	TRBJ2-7	TGTGCCAGCAGCCCCCCAAGCGGGCCCCTCTACGAGCAGTACTTC	CASSPPSGPLYEQYF
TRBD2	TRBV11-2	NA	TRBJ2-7	TGTGCCAGCACCCATCCTCTAGCGGGAGGGTACGAGCAGTACTTC	CASTHPLAGGYEQYF
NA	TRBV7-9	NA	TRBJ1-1	TGTGCCAGCAGCTTAGTGGCAGTTAACACTGAAGCTTTCTTT	CASSLVAVNTEAFF
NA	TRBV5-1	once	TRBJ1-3	TGCGCCAGCAGCGCCGATATGTTTAGCTCTGGAAACACCATATATTTT	CASSADMFSSGNTIYF